This paragraph covers one T cell receptor beta chain sequence. In the source study's methods: Estimated nucleated cell counts came from reference gene primer amplification. Profiling relied on immunoSEQ multiplex PCR, and the TCRdb table lists in-frame clones only, not all of them. That table supplies the V and J calls and clone size; D and trimming were determined from the DNA. The profile covers 50,000 to 65,000 clones, with 88% appearing a single time and less than 4.5% taken by the ten largest. The data were obtained in a study of blood T cell repertoires in COVID-19. Across the whole study: PBMCs, B-cell-depleted T cells, or T cells were the source of the cDNA or gDNA that made up the material.

V shed 7 bases and J 2 bases; nucleotides not matched to a gene: 7. This CDR3 contains 14 residues. Germline values: CDR1 MNHNY, CDR2 SVGAGI (reference sequence). Sequenced material: peripheral blood. This TCR was sampled from a middle-aged man with active COVID-19. The chain joins TRBV6-6 to TRBJ2-7; 8 bases fit TRBD2. The CDR3 coding sequence is TGTGCCAGCACCCTTAGCGGGGTAACCTACGAGCAGTACTTC. Translation gives CASTLSGVTYEQYF.